What follows are 14 T cell receptor beta chains derived from one specimen sequenced in a study of Tregs in tolerant kidney transplant recipients (dated by TCRdb to between 2018 and 2021). The library relied on the immunoSEQ multiplex PCR assay. The source is immuneACCESS, and TCRdb retained only in-frame sequences with V and J called. Part of the clones is not carried over; for the studies checked, unresolved V genes explain less than half of this, and the remainder is unexplained. Here the sample has some 47,000 clones; about 92% occur a single time. About a sixth of the sample comes from the top ten. Transplants used related donors with nonmyeloablative bone marrow transplantation; mixed chimerism was transient in the human trials. Material: CD8+ T cells from blood (PBMCs), obtained 12 months after the transplant. Receptor source: a human patient who received a combined kidney and bone marrow transplant. After a transplant, some T cells may be the graft donor's own cells.

This rearrangement joins TRBV4-1 to TRBJ2-1; 7 positions agree with TRBD2. The CDR3 consists of 16 residues. Germline-derived CDR1 and CDR2 are MGHRA and YSYEKL. V trimming: 5 bases; J trimming: 10 bases; junction bases outside the gene matches: 17. CDR3 sequence reads: CASSTTGGLASNEQFF. For the CDR3, the DNA is TGCGCCAGCAGCACCACCGGGGGGTTAGCGAGTAACGAGCAGTTCTTC.

This chain uses TRBV9 with TRBJ1-2; the D is unclear. V gave up 4 bases and J gave up 11 bases, with 12 bases separating them. CDR1 and CDR2 from the germline V gene are SGDLS and YYNGEE. The CDR3 contains 11 residues. CDR3 in DNA: TGTGCCAGCAGCACCGGAGGGATTTACACCTTC. Amino acids: CASSTGGIYTF. The variable domain in full, with the rest retrieved from reference TRBV9 and TRBJ1-2, is DSGVTQTPKHLITATGQRVTLRCSPRSGDLSVYWYQQSLDQGLQFLIQYYNGEERAKGNILERFSAQQFPDLHSELNLSSLELGDSALYFCASSTGGIYTFGSGTRLTVV.

The chain carries TRBV5-6 and TRBJ2-7; possibly TRBD2 for D (5 bases). The length of the CDR3 is 14 residues. The V gene lost 6 bases and the J gene lost 7 bases, with 20 bases spanning the gap. Germline V gene data show CDR1 as SGHDT and CDR2 as YYEEEE. The CDR3 DNA reads as TGTGCCAGCAAATCAACGCTGGGAGTGGGAGAGCAGTACTTC. Translation: CASKSTLGVGEQYF. Complete variable domain (other parts from reference TRBV5-6 and TRBJ2-7): DAGVTQSPTHLIKTRGQQVTLRCSPKSGHDTVSWYQQALGQGPQFIFQYYEEEERQRGNFPDRFSGHQFPNYSSELNVNALLLGDSALYLCASKSTLGVGEQYFGPGTRLTVT.

The chain joins TRBV27 to TRBJ2-3, with a weak D call TRBD2 (6 bases). CDR3 size: 15 residues. Germline V gives CDR1 MNHEY, CDR2 SMNVEV (reference sequence). The V end was cut by 3 bases, the J end by 0 bases, with 10 bases between. CDR3 sequence: CASSLGTGSTDTQYF. CDR3 in DNA: TGTGCCAGCAGTTTGGGGACTGGCAGCACAGATACGCAGTATTTT.

This chain joins TRBV4-1 and TRBJ2-2; the match to TRBD1 covers 11 bases. The CDR3 runs 16 residues. J was trimmed by 4 bases and V by 2 bases; bases with no gene match: 3. CDR1 MGHRA and CDR2 YSYEKL come from the germline V gene. The CDR3 reads CASSQSGTGGTGELFF. The DNA for the CDR3 is TGCGCCAGCAGCCAATCCGGGACAGGGGGCACCGGGGAGCTGTTTTTT.

DNA of the CDR3: TGTGCCAGCAGCGTAGTCGACTCCGAGGCAGATACGCAGTATTTT. Translation gives CASSVVDSEADTQYF. The V and J genes are TRBV7-9 and TRBJ2-3; D gene unclear. The CDR3 is made up of 15 amino acids. Germline loops: CDR1 SEHNR, CDR2 FQNEAQ (reference sequence). Trimming took off 5 bases at V and 4 bases at J, with 16 bases between the two ends.

J is TRBJ1-1 and V is TRBV5-1, with 8 bases fitting TRBD1. Germline-derived CDR1 and CDR2 are SGHRS and YFSETQ. CDR3 length: 16 amino acids. V shed 0 bases, J shed 5 bases, and the junction held 9 bases outside the gene matches. CDR3 region: CASSLALQGEGTEAFF. The CDR3 DNA is TGCGCCAGCAGCTTGGCCCTACAGGGGGAAGGGACTGAAGCTTTCTTT.

This rearrangement joins TRBV9 to TRBJ2-7; 8 bases agree with TRBD2. The CDR3 is 15 amino acids. Germline V CDR1 and CDR2: SGDLS, YYNGEE. Trimming removed 1 base from V and 2 bases from J; junction bases left unmatched: 5. CDR3 nucleotides: TGTGCCAGCAGCGTAACTAGCGGATCTACCTACGAGCAGTACTTC. Protein sequence: CASSVTSGSTYEQYF. Variable domain in full (rest from reference TRBV9 and TRBJ2-7): DSGVTQTPKHLITATGQRVTLRCSPRSGDLSVYWYQQSLDQGLQFLIQYYNGEERAKGNILERFSAQQFPDLHSELNLSSLELGDSALYFCASSVTSGSTYEQYFGPGTRLTVT.

This clone was found once. The rearrangement uses TRBV2 and TRBJ2-7; D remains unclear. Deletions cut 8 bases from V and 3 bases from J, with 14 bases between. This CDR3 is 13 amino acids long. Germline V gene data show CDR1 as SNHLY and CDR2 as FYNNEI. CDR3 coding DNA: TGTGCCAGCGGAGAAAAAAGGAGCTACGAGCAGTACTTC. Translating it yields CASGEKRSYEQYF.

This chain links TRBV5-5 with TRBJ2-7; 7 bases are shared with TRBD1. CDR3 length: 16 amino acids. CDR1 SGHKS and CDR2 YYEKEE come from the germline V gene (reference sequence). The trim removed 3 bases at V and 1 base at J, leaving 10 bases unmatched. The CDR3 is CASSSHRDRPSYEQYF. In DNA form, the CDR3 reads TGTGCCAGCAGCTCTCACCGGGACAGACCTTCCTACGAGCAGTACTTC.

V and J are TRBV11-3 and TRBJ2-1; 8 nucleotides line up with TRBD2. Germline V gene sequence: CDR1 SGHNT, CDR2 YENEEA. This CDR3 has 13 amino acids. The junction had 1 base not matched to a gene; V was cut back by 5 bases and J by 4 bases. The CDR3 DNA reads as TGTGCCAGCAGCACTAGCGGTTACAATGAGCAGTTCTTC. Translation gives CASSTSGYNEQFF.

This clone was recorded once. Compared with germline, one end of the junction differs, possibly owing to a read error. The V and J genes are TRBV27 and TRBJ2-3, with D possibly TRBD2 on 6 matching bases. Germline assignment: CDR1 MNHEY and CDR2 SMNVEV (reference sequence). CDR3 length equals 11 residues. CDR3 in DNA: TGTGCCAGCAGTTCCGGGACTGCCTCGATCTGG. Protein product: CASSSGTASIW.

The rearrangement links TRBV5-1 to TRBJ2-3, with D perhaps matching TRBD2 (7 bases). The CDR3 length is 14 residues. Germline V gene sequence: CDR1 SGHRS, CDR2 YFSETQ. V was shortened by 0 bases and J by 4 bases, with 9 bases between the two germline ends. The CDR3 DNA reads as TGCGCCAGCAGCTTGGGGGGGGGCGCAGATACGCAGTATTTT. Protein sequence: CASSLGGGADTQYF.

The rearrangement links TRBV28 to TRBJ2-3; 10 nucleotides align to TRBD2. V shed 5 bases and J 3 bases; nucleotides not matched to a gene: 5. Germline lookup yields CDR1 MDHEN and CDR2 SYDVKM. The CDR3 length is 15 residues. CDR3 residues: CASSRSGGVTDTQYF. CDR3 nucleotide sequence: TGTGCCAGCAGTAGGAGCGGGGGGGTGACAGATACGCAGTATTTT. Together with reference TRBV28 and TRBJ2-3, the CDR3 gives the full variable domain: DVKVTQSSRYLVKRTGEKVFLECVQDMDHENMFWYRQDPGLGLRLIYFSYDVKMKEKGDIPEGYSVSREKKERFSLILESASTNQTSMYLCASSRSGGVTDTQYFGPGTRLTVL.